This paragraph covers one T cell receptor (beta chain) sequence. In the authors' workflow: Nucleated cell counts were estimated from reference gene primer amplification. Using immunoSEQ multiplex PCR, the repertoire was profiled, and TCRdb retains in-frame clones only, with some absent. For V, J and clone size, that table is used; D and trimming come from the DNA. The data contain about 70,000 clones, about four fifths of them seen just once; the ten biggest clones take up roughly 6.5%. These data belong to a study of blood T cell repertoires in COVID-19. Study background: Italy, Spain and the United States were the sources of the convalescent and acute COVID-19 samples. PBMCs, B-cell-depleted T cells, or T cells were the source of the cDNA or gDNA that made up the material.

The sequence derives from a woman aged 55-69 years with acute or convalescent COVID-19. Sequencing input: peripheral blood.

For the CDR3, the DNA is TGTGCCAGCAGCTTATCGGCGGGGGCGGGCGAGCAGTTCTTC. The encoded protein is CASSLSAGAGEQFF. The rearrangement links TRBV7-3 to TRBJ2-1, with D possibly being TRBD2 (7 bases). The CDR3 loop spans 14 amino acids. V was pared by 2 bases and J by 10 bases, with 15 bases between. Germline assignment: CDR1 SGHTA and CDR2 FQGTGA. Combining the CDR3 with reference TRBV7-3 and TRBJ2-1 gives the whole variable domain GAGVSQTPSNKVTEKGKYVELRCDPISGHTALYWYRQSLGQGPEFLIYFQGTGAADDSGLPNDRFFAVRPEGSVSTLKIQRTERGDSAVYLCASSLSAGAGEQFFGPGTRLTVL.